One and the same sample provided the 3 T cell receptor beta chains below, sequenced in a study of blood T cell repertoires in COVID-19 (dated by TCRdb to about 2020). The library was produced with the immunoSEQ multiplex PCR assay. Imported from immuneACCESS, the table was reduced by TCRdb to in-frame sequences with V and J called. These copies leave out some clones; in studies compared against another copy, an unresolved V gene accounts for under half, and the cause of the remainder is not known. This sample gives approximately 170,000 clones in total; about nine tenths of them show up just once. Approximately 9.4% of the sample rests with the top ten. The sample taken for sequencing was PBMCs or T cells enriched from blood (not recorded which). These receptors all stem from a woman aged 18-29 years who had recovered from COVID-19.

The chain combines TRBV5-4 with TRBJ2-1, with 7 bases matching TRBD2. The CDR3 covers 13 residues. Germline V lookup: CDR1 SGHNT, CDR2 YYREEE (reference sequence). Trimming took 2 bases from V and 8 from J; bases not matched to a gene: 4. The CDR3 DNA follows: TGTGCCAGCAGCTTAGGGAGGGGAGATGAGCAGTTCTTC. Translation: CASSLGRGDEQFF. Variable domain in full (rest from reference TRBV5-4 and TRBJ2-1): ETGVTQSPTHLIKTRGQQVTLRCSSQSGHNTVSWYQQALGQGPQFIFQYYREEENGRGNFPPRFSGLQFPNYSSELNVNALELDDSALYLCASSLGRGDEQFFGPGTRLTVL.

The chain joins TRBV7-3 to TRBJ2-7; 11 bases agree with TRBD2. CDR1 SGHTA and CDR2 FQGTGA come from the germline V gene. The CDR3 runs to 15 residues. V was pared by 4 bases and J by 5 bases, with 7 bases of the junction left unmatched. The CDR3 coding sequence is TGTGCCAGCAGCTCCACCGGGACTAGCGGCGACGAGCAGTACTTC. Amino acid sequence: CASSSTGTSGDEQYF.

CDR3 residues: CSVADTGYGYTF. The CDR3 nucleotides read TGCAGCGTTGCGGACACGGGCTATGGCTACACCTTC. V and J are TRBV29-1 and TRBJ1-2; perhaps TRBD1 as D (5 bases). Germline V gene sequence: CDR1 SQVTM, CDR2 ANQGSEA. The CDR3 length is 12 residues. Trimming removed 4 bases at V and 4 bases at J, with 10 bases between. Looking up the rest from reference TRBV29-1 and TRBJ1-2 gives the full variable domain: SAVISQKPSRDICQRGTSLTIQCQVDSQVTMMFWYRQQPGQSLTLIATANQGSEATYESGFVIDKFPISRPNLTFSTLTVSNMSPEDSSIYLCSVADTGYGYTFGSGTRLTVV.